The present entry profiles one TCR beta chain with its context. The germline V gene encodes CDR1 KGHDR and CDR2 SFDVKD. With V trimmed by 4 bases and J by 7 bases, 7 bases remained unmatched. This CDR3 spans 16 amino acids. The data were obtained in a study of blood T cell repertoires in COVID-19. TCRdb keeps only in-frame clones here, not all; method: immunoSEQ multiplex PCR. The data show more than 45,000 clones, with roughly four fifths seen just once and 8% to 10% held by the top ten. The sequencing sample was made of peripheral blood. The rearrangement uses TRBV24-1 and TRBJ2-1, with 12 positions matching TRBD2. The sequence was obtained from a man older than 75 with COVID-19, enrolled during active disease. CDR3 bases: TGTGCCACCAGTGACCCGACTAGCGGGAGCGGGAATGAGCAGTTCTTC. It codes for CATSDPTSGSGNEQFF.